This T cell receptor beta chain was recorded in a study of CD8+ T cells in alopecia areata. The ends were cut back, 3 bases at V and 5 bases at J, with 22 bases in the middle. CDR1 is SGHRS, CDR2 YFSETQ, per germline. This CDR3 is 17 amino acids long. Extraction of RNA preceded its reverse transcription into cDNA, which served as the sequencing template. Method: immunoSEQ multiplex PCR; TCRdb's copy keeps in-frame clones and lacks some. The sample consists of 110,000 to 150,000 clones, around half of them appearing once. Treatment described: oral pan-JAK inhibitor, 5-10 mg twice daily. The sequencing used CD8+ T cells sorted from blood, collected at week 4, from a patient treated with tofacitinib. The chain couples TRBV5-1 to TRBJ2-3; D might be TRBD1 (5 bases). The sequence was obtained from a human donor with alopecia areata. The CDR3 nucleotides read TGCGCCAGCAGCTCCATGGAAGGGGAAGTGTTTGGAGATACGCAGTATTTT. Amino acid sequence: CASSSMEGEVFGDTQYF. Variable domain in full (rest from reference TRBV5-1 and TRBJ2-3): KAGVTQTPRYLIKTRGQQVTLSCSPISGHRSVSWYQQTPGQGLQFLFEYFSETQRNKGNFPGRFSGRQFSNSRSEMNVSTLELGDSALYLCASSSMEGEVFGDTQYFGPGTRLTVL.